These T cell receptor beta chains were read from a single sample in a study of T cell responses to AZD1222 COVID-19 vaccine. Clones were sequenced by immunoSEQ multiplex PCR, and TCRdb holds only the in-frame ones, with some missing. Here the sample spans 98,000 or so clones, around nine tenths being singletons. The sequencing here drew on peripheral blood, taken 28 days after the second dose of the MenACWY control vaccine. All receptors derive from an adult who received the MenACWY meningococcal vaccine as a control. CDR3s include the opening cysteine and the closing phenylalanine or tryptophan. D genes are given only for firm matches. Some rows have no size entry. The others give once, few or many, or a class for an expanded clone.

len: 14
abundance: few
v_gene: TRBV25-1
d_gene: NA
j_gene: TRBJ2-1
CDR3nt: TGTGCCAGCAGTGACGACAGCTCCTACAATGAGCAGTTCTTC
CDR3aa: CASSDDSSYNEQFF

len: 14
abundance: NA
v_gene: TRBV18
d_gene: NA
j_gene: TRBJ2-5
CDR3nt: TGTGCCAGCTCACCGGAGGGACCTCGGCAGACCCAGTACTTC
CDR3aa: CASSPEGPRQTQYF

len: 13
abundance: NA
v_gene: TRBV5-1
d_gene: NA
j_gene: TRBJ1-1
CDR3nt: TGCGCCAGCAGCTTCAGGGAAGACACTGAAGCTTTCTTT
CDR3aa: CASSFREDTEAFF

len: 16
abundance: NA
v_gene: TRBV6-2/TRBV6-3
d_gene: TRBD2
j_gene: TRBJ2-7
CDR3nt: TGTGCCAGCAGTTACTCTCCGCGGGGGACTTCCTACGAGCAGTACTTC
CDR3aa: CASSYSPRGTSYEQYF

len: 15
abundance: NA
v_gene: TRBV7-2
d_gene: TRBD2
j_gene: TRBJ2-7
CDR3nt: TGTGCCAGCAGCTTCTACGACAGCGGGATCTACGAGCAGTACTTC
CDR3aa: CASSFYDSGIYEQYF

len: 16
abundance: few
v_gene: TRBV10-3
d_gene: TRBD2
j_gene: TRBJ2-1
CDR3nt: TGTGCCATCCGGCCTAGCGGGGGTTCTGGGGAGGATGAGCAGTTCTTC
CDR3aa: CAIRPSGGSGEDEQFF

len: 20
abundance: NA
v_gene: TRBV11-2
d_gene: TRBD1
j_gene: TRBJ1-2
CDR3nt: TGTGCCAGCAGCTTAGATAGGAGGGGGCGTTGGACAAAAGCTAACTATGGCTACACCTTC
CDR3aa: CASSLDRRGRWTKANYGYTF

len: 12
abundance: NA
v_gene: TRBV6-6
d_gene: NA
j_gene: TRBJ2-7
CDR3nt: TGTGCCAGCAGCCCGGCCGCCTACGAGCAGTACTTC
CDR3aa: CASSPAAYEQYF

len: 14
abundance: NA
v_gene: TRBV9
d_gene: NA
j_gene: TRBJ1-2
CDR3nt: TGTGCCAGCAGCGACTTCGGACAGAACTATGGCTACACCTTC
CDR3aa: CASSDFGQNYGYTF

len: 14
abundance: few
v_gene: TRBV15
d_gene: NA
j_gene: TRBJ1-5
CDR3nt: TGTGCCACCAGCAGTCTGGACAGAAATCAGCCCCAGCATTTT
CDR3aa: CATSSLDRNQPQHF

len: 17
abundance: once
v_gene: TRBV5-5
d_gene: NA
j_gene: TRBJ2-2
CDR3nt: TGTGCCAGCAGCTTGGCCTTGGACCTCTTGAACACCGGGGAGCTGTTTTTT
CDR3aa: CASSLALDLLNTGELFF

len: 13
abundance: NA
v_gene: TRBV7-2
d_gene: NA
j_gene: TRBJ1-1
CDR3nt: TGTGCCAGCAGCTTCACAAAGGAATCTGAAGCTTTCTTT
CDR3aa: CASSFTKESEAFF

len: 18
abundance: NA
v_gene: TRBV7-6
d_gene: TRBD2
j_gene: TRBJ2-2
CDR3nt: TGTGCCAGCAGCTTACCGGGGAAAACGGGGGGAGGAACCGGGGAGCTGTTTTTT
CDR3aa: CASSLPGKTGGGTGELFF

len: 16
abundance: NA
v_gene: TRBV7-9
d_gene: NA
j_gene: TRBJ1-1
CDR3nt: TGTGCCAGCAGCCTATCCTTGTTCGTCAGGGACACTGAAGCTTTCTTT
CDR3aa: CASSLSLFVRDTEAFF

len: 13
abundance: NA
v_gene: TRBV9
d_gene: NA
j_gene: TRBJ2-7
CDR3nt: TGTGCCAGCAGCGCCAGGAGCTCCTACGAGCAGTACTTC
CDR3aa: CASSARSSYEQYF

len: 15
abundance: NA
v_gene: TRBV7-2
d_gene: TRBD1
j_gene: TRBJ1-2
CDR3nt: TGTGCCAGCAGCCCTAGAGACAGGGGGAACTATGGCTACACCTTC
CDR3aa: CASSPRDRGNYGYTF

len: 13
abundance: NA
v_gene: TRBV18
d_gene: NA
j_gene: TRBJ2-1
CDR3nt: TGTGCCAGCTCACCTACAGGGGGGGGTGAGCAGTTCTTC
CDR3aa: CASSPTGGGEQFF

len: 15
abundance: NA
v_gene: TRBV6-5
d_gene: NA
j_gene: TRBJ2-7
CDR3nt: TGTGCCAGCAGTTACTCTCGGGGCCCAACCTACGAGCAGTACTTC
CDR3aa: CASSYSRGPTYEQYF

len: 15
abundance: once
v_gene: TRBV28
d_gene: TRBD1
j_gene: TRBJ2-7
CDR3nt: TGTGCCAGCAGTTTAGAGGGGACAGGGGGCGCGAAGCAGTACTTC
CDR3aa: CASSLEGTGGAKQYF

len: 14
abundance: NA
v_gene: TRBV7-9
d_gene: TRBD2
j_gene: TRBJ2-7
CDR3nt: TGTGCCAGCAGCGTGGGCGGGGGACTTATAGAGCAGTACTTC
CDR3aa: CASSVGGGLIEQYF

len: 15
abundance: NA
v_gene: TRBV11-2
d_gene: NA
j_gene: TRBJ1-4
CDR3nt: TGTGCCAGCAGCTTAGTTCGGGGGGCGGGCGAAAAACTGTTTTTT
CDR3aa: CASSLVRGAGEKLFF

len: 15
abundance: few
v_gene: TRBV4-2
d_gene: NA
j_gene: TRBJ1-2
CDR3nt: TGTGCCAGCAGCCAAGCGGACCCAGGGGCTTCGAGCTACACCTTC
CDR3aa: CASSQADPGASSYTF

len: 17
abundance: NA
v_gene: TRBV10-2
d_gene: NA
j_gene: TRBJ1-5
CDR3nt: TGCGCCAGCAGTGAGTGGGGGGGGAAGGCTAGCAATCAGCCCCAGCATTTT
CDR3aa: CASSEWGGKASNQPQHF

len: 13
abundance: NA
v_gene: TRBV19
d_gene: NA
j_gene: TRBJ2-1
CDR3nt: TGTGCCAGTAGTATGTTGGGCAGCAATGAGCAGTTCTTC
CDR3aa: CASSMLGSNEQFF

len: 18
abundance: NA
v_gene: TRBV9
d_gene: TRBD2
j_gene: TRBJ2-1
CDR3nt: TGTGCCAGCAGCGTAGGACTAGCGGGGGGACCTGGGTACAATGAGCAGTTCTTC
CDR3aa: CASSVGLAGGPGYNEQFF

len: 13
abundance: NA
v_gene: TRBV6-5
d_gene: TRBD2
j_gene: TRBJ2-3
CDR3nt: TGTGCCACGGGGACTATTGACACAGATACGCAGTATTTT
CDR3aa: CATGTIDTDTQYF

len: 14
abundance: NA
v_gene: TRBV7-3
d_gene: NA
j_gene: TRBJ2-1
CDR3nt: TGTGCCAGCAGCTTAGATAGCTCCTACAATGAGCAGTTCTTC
CDR3aa: CASSLDSSYNEQFF

len: 16
abundance: NA
v_gene: TRBV5-4
d_gene: NA
j_gene: TRBJ2-3
CDR3nt: TGTGCCAGCAGCTCGACCTTCGACCCCCTGGGGGGTACGCAGTATTTT
CDR3aa: CASSSTFDPLGGTQYF

len: 14
abundance: NA
v_gene: TRBV6-5
d_gene: TRBD1
j_gene: TRBJ2-7
CDR3nt: TGTGCCACCCGGGACAGGGGGCGATCCTACGAGCAGTACTTC
CDR3aa: CATRDRGRSYEQYF

len: 15
abundance: NA
v_gene: TRBV5-6
d_gene: NA
j_gene: TRBJ1-3
CDR3nt: TGTGCCAGCAGCACAGGATCTAGGGGTGGAAACACCATATATTTT
CDR3aa: CASSTGSRGGNTIYF

len: 16
abundance: NA
v_gene: TRBV10-1
d_gene: TRBD2
j_gene: TRBJ2-3
CDR3nt: TGCGCCAGCAGTGATTCCCGGGACTACCTCACAGATACGCAGTATTTT
CDR3aa: CASSDSRDYLTDTQYF

len: 15
abundance: NA
v_gene: TRBV3-1/TRBV3-2
d_gene: NA
j_gene: TRBJ1-1
CDR3nt: TGTGCCAGCAGCCAAGATAGGGCAGTCCTCTCGGAAGCTTTCTTT
CDR3aa: CASSQDRAVLSEAFF

len: 11
abundance: once
v_gene: TRBV12-3/TRBV12-4
d_gene: NA
j_gene: TRBJ1-1
CDR3nt: TGTGCCAGCGGTACGAACACTGAAGCTTTCTTT
CDR3aa: CASGTNTEAFF